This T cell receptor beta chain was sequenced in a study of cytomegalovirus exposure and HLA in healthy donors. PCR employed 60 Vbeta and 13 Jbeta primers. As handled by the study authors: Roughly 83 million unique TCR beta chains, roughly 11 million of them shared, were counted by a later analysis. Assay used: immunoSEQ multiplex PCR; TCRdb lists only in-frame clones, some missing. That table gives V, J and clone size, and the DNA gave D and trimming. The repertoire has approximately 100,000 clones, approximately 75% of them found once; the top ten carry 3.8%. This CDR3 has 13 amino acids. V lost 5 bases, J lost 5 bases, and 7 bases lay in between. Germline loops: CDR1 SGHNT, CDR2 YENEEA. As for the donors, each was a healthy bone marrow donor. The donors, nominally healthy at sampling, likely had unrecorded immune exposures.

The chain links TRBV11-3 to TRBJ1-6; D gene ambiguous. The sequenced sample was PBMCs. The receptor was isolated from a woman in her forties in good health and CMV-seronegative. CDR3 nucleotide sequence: TGTGCCAGCAGCCAACATAATAATTCACCCCTCCACTTT. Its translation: CASSQHNNSPLHF. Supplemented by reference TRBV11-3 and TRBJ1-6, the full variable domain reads EAGVVQSPRYKIIEKKQPVAFWCNPISGHNTLYWYLQNLGQGPELLIRYENEEAVDDSQLPKDRFSAERLKGVDSTLKIQPAELGDSAVYLCASSQHNNSPLHFGNGTRLTVT.